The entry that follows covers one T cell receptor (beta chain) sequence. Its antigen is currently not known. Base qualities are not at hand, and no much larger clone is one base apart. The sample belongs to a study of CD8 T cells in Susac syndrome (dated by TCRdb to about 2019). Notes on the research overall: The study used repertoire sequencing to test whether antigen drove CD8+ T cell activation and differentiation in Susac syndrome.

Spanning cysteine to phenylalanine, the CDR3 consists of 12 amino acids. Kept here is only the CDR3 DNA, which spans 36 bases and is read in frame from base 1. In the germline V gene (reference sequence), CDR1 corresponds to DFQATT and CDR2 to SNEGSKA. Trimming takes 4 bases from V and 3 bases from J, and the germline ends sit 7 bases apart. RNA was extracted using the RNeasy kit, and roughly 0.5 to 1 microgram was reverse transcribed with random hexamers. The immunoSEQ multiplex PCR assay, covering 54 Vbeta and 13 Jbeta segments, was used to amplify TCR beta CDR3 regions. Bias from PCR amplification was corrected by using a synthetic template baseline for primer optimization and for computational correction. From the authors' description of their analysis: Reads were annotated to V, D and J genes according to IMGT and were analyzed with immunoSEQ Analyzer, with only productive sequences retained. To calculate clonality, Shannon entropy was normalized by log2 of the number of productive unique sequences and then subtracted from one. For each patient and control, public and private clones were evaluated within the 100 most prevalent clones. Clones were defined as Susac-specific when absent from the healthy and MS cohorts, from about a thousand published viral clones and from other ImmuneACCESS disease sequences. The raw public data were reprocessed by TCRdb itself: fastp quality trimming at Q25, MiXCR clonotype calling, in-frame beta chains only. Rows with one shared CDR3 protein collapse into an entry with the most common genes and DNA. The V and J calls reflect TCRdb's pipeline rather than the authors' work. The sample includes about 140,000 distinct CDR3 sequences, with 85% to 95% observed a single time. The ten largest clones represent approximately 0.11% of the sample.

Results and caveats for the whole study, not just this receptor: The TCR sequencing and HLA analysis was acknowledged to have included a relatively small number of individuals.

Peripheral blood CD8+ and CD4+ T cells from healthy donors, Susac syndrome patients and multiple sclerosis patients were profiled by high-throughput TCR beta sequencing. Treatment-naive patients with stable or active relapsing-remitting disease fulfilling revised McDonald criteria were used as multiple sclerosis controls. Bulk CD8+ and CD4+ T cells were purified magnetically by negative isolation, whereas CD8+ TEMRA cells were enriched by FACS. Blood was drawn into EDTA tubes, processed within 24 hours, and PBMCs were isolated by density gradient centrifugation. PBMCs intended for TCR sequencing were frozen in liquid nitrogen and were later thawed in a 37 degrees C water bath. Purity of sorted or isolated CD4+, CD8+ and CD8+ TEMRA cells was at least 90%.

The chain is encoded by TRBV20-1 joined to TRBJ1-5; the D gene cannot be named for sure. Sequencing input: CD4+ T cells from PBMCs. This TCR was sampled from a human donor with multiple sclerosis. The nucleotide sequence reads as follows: TGCAGTGCTAACCAGCTCAATCAGCCCCAGCATTTT. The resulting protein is CSANQLNQPQHF.